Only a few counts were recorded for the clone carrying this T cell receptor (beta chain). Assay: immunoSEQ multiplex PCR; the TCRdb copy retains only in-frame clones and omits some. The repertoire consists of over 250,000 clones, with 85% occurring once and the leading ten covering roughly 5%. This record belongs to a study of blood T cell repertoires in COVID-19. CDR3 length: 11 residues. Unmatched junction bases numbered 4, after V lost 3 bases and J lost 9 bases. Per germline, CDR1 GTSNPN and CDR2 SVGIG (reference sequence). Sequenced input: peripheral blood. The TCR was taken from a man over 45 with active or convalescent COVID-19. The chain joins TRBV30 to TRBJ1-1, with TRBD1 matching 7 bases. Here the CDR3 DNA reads TGTGCCTGGAGAGGGGACAGCCAAGCTTTCTTT. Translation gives CAWRGDSQAFF. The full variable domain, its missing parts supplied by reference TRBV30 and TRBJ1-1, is SQTIHQWPATLVQPVGSPLSLECTVEGTSNPNLYWYRQAAGRGLQLLFYSVGIGQISSEVPQNLSASRPQDRQFILSSKKLLLSDSGFYLCAWRGDSQAFFGQGTRLTVV.